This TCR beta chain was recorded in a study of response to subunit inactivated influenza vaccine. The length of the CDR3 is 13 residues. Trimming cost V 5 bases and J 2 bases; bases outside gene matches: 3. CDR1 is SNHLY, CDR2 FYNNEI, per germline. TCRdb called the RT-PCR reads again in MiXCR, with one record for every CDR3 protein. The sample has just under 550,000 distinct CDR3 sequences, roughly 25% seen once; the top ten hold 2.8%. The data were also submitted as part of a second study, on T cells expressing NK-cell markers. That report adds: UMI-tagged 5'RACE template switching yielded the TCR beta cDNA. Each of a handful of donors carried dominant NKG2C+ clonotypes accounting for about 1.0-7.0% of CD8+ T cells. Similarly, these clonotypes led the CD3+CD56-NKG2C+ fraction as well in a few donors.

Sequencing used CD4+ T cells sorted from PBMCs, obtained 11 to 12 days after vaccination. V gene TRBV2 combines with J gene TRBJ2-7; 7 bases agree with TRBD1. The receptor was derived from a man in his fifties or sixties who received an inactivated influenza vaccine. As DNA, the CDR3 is TGTGCCAGCAGTTGGGACAGCCCCTACGAGCAGTACTTC. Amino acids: CASSWDSPYEQYF.